One and the same sample provided the 8 T cell receptor beta chains below, sequenced in a study of beta chain features in type 1 diabetes. The investigators reverse transcribed all of the isolated RNA, so they sequenced expressed TCRB transcripts. The repertoire was sequenced with immunoSEQ multiplex PCR; TCRdb's copy has only in-frame clones and lacks some. The sample has 300,000 to 400,000 clones; roughly 12% are singletons. The sequencing input was naive CD4+ T cells from blood. Every receptor here comes from a young man in good health.

Regarding this clone: One end of the junction fails to match germline, which may point to a read error. The chain joins TRBV9 to TRBJ1-6; TRBD1 aligns across 12 bases. CDR3 length: 18 amino acids. Germline V gives CDR1 SGDLS, CDR2 YYNGEE. CDR3 nucleotide sequence: TGTGCCAGCCGAGGGGGGACAGGGGGCTTCTCCCATAATTCACCCCTCCACTTT. Its protein is CASRGGTGGFSHNSPLHF.

The chain has TRBV5-1 and TRBJ2-5, with D maybe TRBD1 (6 bases). The CDR3 length is 14 residues. Trimming removed 5 bases from V and 1 base from J, with 12 bases in between. In germline, CDR1 is SGHRS, CDR2 YFSETQ. This chain's CDR3 is CASSVLGGQETQYF. CDR3 nucleotide sequence: TGCGCCAGCAGTGTTTTAGGGGGCCAAGAGACCCAGTACTTC. The full variable domain, in which reference TRBV5-1 and TRBJ2-5 provide the parts outside the CDR3, is KAGVTQTPRYLIKTRGQQVTLSCSPISGHRSVSWYQQTPGQGLQFLFEYFSETQRNKGNFPGRFSGRQFSNSRSEMNVSTLELGDSALYLCASSVLGGQETQYFGPGTRLLVL.

The chain is built from TRBV7-3 and TRBJ2-5, with D tentatively TRBD2 (6 bases). The V and J ends lost 1 base and 1 base respectively, with 10 bases between them. From germline, CDR1 is SGHTA and CDR2 FQGTGA. This CDR3 region has 15 residues. For the CDR3, the DNA is TGTGCCAGCAGCTTAATCGCGGGGCGCCAAGAGACCCAGTACTTC. As protein: CASSLIAGRQETQYF.

V is TRBV7-3 and J is TRBJ2-2; perhaps TRBD1 as D (6 bases). This CDR3 spans 14 amino acids. CDR1 is SGHTA and CDR2 is FQGTGA in the germline V gene. V was cut by 5 bases and J by 7 bases, with 14 bases left in between. The CDR3 region is CASSLDRRGGELFF. The CDR3 DNA follows: TGTGCCAGCAGCCTAGACAGGAGAGGCGGGGAGCTGTTTTTT.

The chain joins TRBV6-5 to TRBJ1-1, with TRBD1 identical over 8 bases. CDR1 is MNHEY, CDR2 SVGAGI, per germline. CDR3 length equals 14 residues. Germline trimming cut 2 bases from V and 10 bases from J; bases unmatched to any gene: 9. CDR3 protein: CASSYATGENVAFF. The CDR3 DNA reads as TGTGCCAGCAGTTACGCGACAGGGGAAAATGTAGCTTTCTTT.

There are a few counts of this clone. The chain uses TRBV19 and TRBJ2-2; 7 bases match TRBD1. With 3 bases clipped from V and 0 bases from J, the junction kept 7 bases outside the gene matches. CDR3 length: 17 amino acids. Germline V lookup: CDR1 LNHDA, CDR2 SQIVND (reference sequence). The CDR3 nucleotides read TGTGCCAGTAGTATTTCCCCGGGACAGACGAACACCGGGGAGCTGTTTTTT. Translation gives CASSISPGQTNTGELFF.

The rearrangement links TRBV27 to TRBJ2-5; TRBD2 matches at 12 bases. Germline trimming cut 5 bases from V and 8 bases from J; bases unmatched to any gene: 12. The CDR3 is made up of 16 amino acids. CDR1 is MNHEY, CDR2 SMNVEV, per germline (reference sequence). In nucleotides, the CDR3 is TGTGCCAGCAGTCAAAGACTAGCGGGGGCCCTATTTACCCAGTACTTC. Its translation: CASSQRLAGALFTQYF.

The rearrangement joins TRBV5-4 to TRBJ2-5; TRBD1 matches 8 bases. Germline V CDR1 and CDR2: SGHNT, YYREEE (reference sequence). V trimming: 1 base; J trimming: 5 bases; junction bases outside the gene matches: 7. CDR3 length: 15 amino acids. CDR3 residues: CASSLRTGPLETQYF. CDR3 DNA: TGTGCCAGCAGCTTGCGGACAGGGCCCCTGGAGACCCAGTACTTC. The full variable domain, rest sourced from reference TRBV5-4 and TRBJ2-5, is ETGVTQSPTHLIKTRGQQVTLRCSSQSGHNTVSWYQQALGQGPQFIFQYYREEENGRGNFPPRFSGLQFPNYSSELNVNALELDDSALYLCASSLRTGPLETQYFGPGTRLLVL.